This TCR beta chain was retrieved from a study of blood T cell repertoires in COVID-19. Study overall: There were acute and convalescent COVID-19 samples, and they came from the United States, Italy and Spain. Sources were T cells, B-cell-depleted T cells, or PBMCs; the material itself was cDNA or gDNA.

Authors' processing steps: Scientists estimated how many nucleated cells there were by amplifying reference gene primers. Data came from immunoSEQ multiplex PCR; TCRdb stores just in-frame clones and leaves some out. The V and J calls and clone size were taken over from that table, and D and trimming were inferred from the DNA. Of 180,000 or so clones listed, about 85% are singletons. This clone has just a few counts. The germline V gene has CDR1 SNHLY and CDR2 FYNNEI. Unmatched junction bases numbered 10, after V lost 8 bases and J lost 4 bases. The CDR3 runs to 16 residues. Sequenced input: peripheral blood. The genes are TRBV2 and TRBJ2-2; 10 nucleotides align to TRBD2. The origin of this receptor is a woman of 80 years or more with acute or convalescent COVID-19. The CDR3 DNA reads TGTGCCAGCGGGTTAGCGGGGGGCCCCGGCACCGGGGAGCTGTTTTTT. As protein: CASGLAGGPGTGELFF.